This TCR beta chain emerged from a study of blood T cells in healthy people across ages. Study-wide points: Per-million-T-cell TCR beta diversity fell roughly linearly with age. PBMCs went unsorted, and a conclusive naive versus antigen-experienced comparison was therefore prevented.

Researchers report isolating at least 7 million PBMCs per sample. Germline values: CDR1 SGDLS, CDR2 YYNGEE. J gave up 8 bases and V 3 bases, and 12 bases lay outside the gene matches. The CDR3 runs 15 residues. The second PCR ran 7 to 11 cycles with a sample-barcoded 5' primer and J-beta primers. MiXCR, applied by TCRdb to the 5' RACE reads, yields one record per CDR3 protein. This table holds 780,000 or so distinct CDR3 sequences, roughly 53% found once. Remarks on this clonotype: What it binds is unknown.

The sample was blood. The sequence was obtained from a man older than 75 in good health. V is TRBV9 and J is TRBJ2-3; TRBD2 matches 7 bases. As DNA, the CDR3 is TGTGCCAGCAGCGCCCCGGGACTACAGAGCGGTACGCAGTATTTT. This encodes CASSAPGLQSGTQYF.